This entry describes one T cell receptor (beta chain). The antigen is not known. These data belong to a study of T cells after yellow fever vaccination. Study outcomes and limitations: Post-booster repertoires contained most primary-vaccination clones again (roughly 96% CD4, over 70% CD8). Though it reached lower strength, the secondary response hit its peak faster, day 5 versus 15. Researchers cautioned that FACS-sorted repertoires could harbor abundant clonotypes contaminating from the bulk population. Clonotypes found in both CD4 and CD8 compartments made up a small share.

Trimming removed 5 bases from V and 8 bases from J; junction bases left unmatched: 7. Germline CDR1 reads SGHTA; CDR2 reads FQGNSA. CDR3 length equals 14 residues. TCRdb recomputed calls from the 5' RACE reads with MiXCR, one row per CDR3 protein. This table holds a few hundred thousand distinct CDR3 sequences, around 20% found once. The sample in question was PBMCs, obtained before the yellow fever booster vaccination. The clonotype comes from a man younger than 30 who received the YFV17D yellow fever vaccine. The chain uses TRBV7-2 and TRBJ2-1; TRBD2 matches at 9 bases. Written as DNA, the CDR3 is TGTGCCAGCAGCCCTCGCGGGGGGGCTCATGAGCAGTTCTTC. Its protein product is CASSPRGGAHEQFF.